This TCR beta chain was obtained from a study of tumor-infiltrating lymphocytes in primary liver carcinoma. For the study at large: Sample yields of productive TCRbeta reads, ranging from roughly 3.65 to 7.5 million, were similar across tissue types. Study-wide results and caveats: Less overlap was seen in tumor-adjacent and tumor-blood pairs than in tumor region pairs. Against blood, tumors held a significantly higher top-250-clone fraction (p = 0.039).

CDR3 size: 15 residues. The germline V gene encodes CDR1 SGHAT and CDR2 FQNNGV. Each 20-30 mg portion of unsorted bulk tissue served as the source for co-extraction of RNA and DNA. On this clonotype itself: Its matching antigen is unknown. An end of the junction does not agree with germline; a read error may underlie this.

The input was about 500 ng total RNA; TCR beta cDNA was made from it with a constant-region primer. A slightly modified ARM-PCR protocol with three nested multiplex PCR rounds produced these TCR beta libraries. Running ten to eleven cycles apiece, the first two PCR rounds relied on TRBV1-TRBV30 forward primers together with a C-beta reverse primer. TCRdb recomputed calls from the multiplex PCR reads with MiXCR, one row per CDR3 protein. The table includes some 95,000 distinct CDR3 sequences, about 70% detected once. The receptor was isolated from a middle-aged man with primary liver carcinoma and hepatitis B virus infection. The rearrangement links TRBV11-2 to TRBJ2-7; TRBD2 is a possible D gene (5 bases). Sequenced: tumor-adjacent normal liver tissue. This chain's CDR3 is CASRLAASSSYEQHF. In nucleotides, the CDR3 is TGTGCCAGCAGGTTGGCTGCCTCTAGCTCCTACGAGCAGCACTTC.